A single sample gave rise to the 6 T cell receptor beta chains below, sequenced in a study of T cell responses to AZD1222 COVID-19 vaccine. Libraries were prepared by immunoSEQ multiplex PCR; TCRdb keeps only in-frame clonotypes and omits some of them. The sample has some 140,000 clones, about nine tenths seen once; the top ten hold approximately 17%. Sequenced material: peripheral blood, taken on day 0 of AZD1222 vaccination. The receptor source for this set is an adult in good health.

The chain links TRBV28 to TRBJ1-5, with D maybe TRBD1 (5 bases). CDR3 length equals 15 residues. CDR1 is MDHEN, CDR2 SYDVKM, per germline. Trimming took 2 bases from V and 7 from J, leaving 15 bases between them. The DNA of the CDR3 is TGTGCCAGCAGTTTACTTGGGGGAGGTGGACAGCCCCAGCATTTT. As protein: CASSLLGGGGQPQHF.

The chain combines TRBV2 with TRBJ2-1, with TRBD2 matching over 10 bases. Trimming cost V 5 bases and J 3 bases; bases outside gene matches: 1. CDR3 length equals 14 residues. Germline V lookup: CDR1 SNHLY, CDR2 FYNNEI. CDR3 sequence: CASSRTSGYNEQFF. Here the CDR3 DNA reads TGTGCCAGCAGTCGGACTAGCGGCTACAATGAGCAGTTCTTC.

The V gene is TRBV12-5, the J gene TRBJ2-1, with 10 nucleotides matching TRBD1. CDR1 is LGHNT, CDR2 FRNRAP, per germline. This CDR3 has 14 residues. V lost 5 bases to trimming and J lost 7 bases; unmatched junction nucleotides: 5. Here the CDR3 reads CASGLGQGWNEQFF. As DNA, the CDR3 is TGTGCTAGTGGTCTGGGACAGGGGTGGAATGAGCAGTTCTTC. Using reference TRBV12-5 and TRBJ2-1 for the parts outside the CDR3, the full variable domain is DARVTQTPRHKVTEMGQEVTMRCQPILGHNTVFWYRQTMMQGLELLAYFRNRAPLDDSGMPKDRFSAEMPDATLATLKIQPSEPRDSAVYFCASGLGQGWNEQFFGPGTRLTVL.

This chain joins TRBV5-1 and TRBJ1-2; 7 nucleotides match TRBD1. The trim removed 4 bases at V and 5 bases at J, leaving 8 bases unmatched. This CDR3 has 14 residues. The germline V gene has CDR1 SGHRS and CDR2 YFSETQ. CDR3 amino acids: CASSTSGTEYGYTF. The CDR3 DNA reads as TGCGCCAGCAGCACCTCCGGGACAGAGTATGGCTACACCTTC. Complete variable domain (other parts from reference TRBV5-1 and TRBJ1-2): KAGVTQTPRYLIKTRGQQVTLSCSPISGHRSVSWYQQTPGQGLQFLFEYFSETQRNKGNFPGRFSGRQFSNSRSEMNVSTLELGDSALYLCASSTSGTEYGYTFGSGTRLTVV.

The chain links TRBV14 to TRBJ1-2; possible D gene TRBD1, 6 bases. V was clipped by 0 bases and J by 0 bases, with 17 bases between them. This CDR3 is 18 amino acids long. Germline V gene lookup returns CDR1 SGHDN and CDR2 FVKESK. CDR3 nucleotide sequence: TGTGCCAGCAGCCAAGATATGGGGGGCTCCTCCTCTAACTATGGCTACACCTTC. The encoded protein is CASSQDMGGSSSNYGYTF. Full variable domain (outside the CDR3, taken from reference TRBV14 and TRBJ1-2): EAGVTQFPSHSVIEKGQTVTLRCDPISGHDNLYWYRRVMGKEIKFLLHFVKESKQDESGMPNNRFLAERTGGTYSTLKVQPAELEDSGVYFCASSQDMGGSSSNYGYTFGSGTRLTVV.

The rearrangement links TRBV5-1 to TRBJ2-2, with D possibly matching TRBD2 (5 bases). Germline CDR1 and CDR2: SGHRS and YFSETQ. V was pared by 0 bases and J by 4 bases, with 13 bases between. CDR3 length: 16 residues. The chain's CDR3 is CASSLAPSAGTGELFF. The CDR3 DNA follows: TGCGCCAGCAGCTTGGCGCCGAGCGCGGGCACCGGGGAGCTGTTTTTT.